This T cell receptor beta chain came from a study of radiotherapy plus CTLA-4 blockade in lung cancer. Sequencing used immunoSEQ multiplex PCR; TCRdb keeps in-frame clones, though not all of them. Of approximately 73,000 clones listed, around 86% are singletons. V dropped 7 bases and J dropped 6 bases, with 15 bases sitting between them. The CDR3 has 13 residues. Germline-derived CDR1 and CDR2 are MNHNY and SVGAGI (reference sequence). Focal radiation plus CTLA-4 blockade with ipilimumab was administered to patients who had chemo-refractory metastatic non-small-cell lung cancer. The receptor was isolated from a human donor with non-small cell lung cancer that progressed on radiotherapy plus ipilimumab. The input for sequencing was peripheral blood, taken from a patient treated with radiotherapy plus ipilimumab. V gene TRBV6-6 combines with J gene TRBJ1-1, with D possibly being TRBD1 (6 bases). The CDR3 DNA sequence: TGTGCCAGCACCAAAGGGGGGGTCGCTGAAGCTTTCTTT. Protein: CASTKGGVAEAFF.